The entry below gives a single T cell receptor (beta chain) sequence along with its context. This CDR3 has 14 residues. Germline-derived CDR1 and CDR2 are SGHRS and YFSETQ. V was clipped by 3 bases and J by 4 bases; unmatched bases: 4. The data were obtained in a study of CD8+ T cells in alopecia areata. cDNA reverse transcribed from extracted RNA served as the sequencing template. Sequencing was performed with immunoSEQ multiplex PCR; in TCRdb, only in-frame clones are kept and a portion is missing. The data contain 250,000 or so clones, under 70% of them seen just once; the ten biggest clones take up more than 0.95%.

Sequenced material: CD4+ T cells sorted from blood, taken at week 0. This chain connects TRBV5-1 to TRBJ2-5; 9 bases line up with TRBD1. This TCR derives from a human donor with alopecia areata. Written as DNA, the CDR3 is TGCGCCAGCAGCTCCAGACAGGGGGTAGAGACCCAGTACTTC. It codes for CASSSRQGVETQYF.